This is a list of T cell receptor beta chains from one sample in a study of T-cell reconstitution after alpha-beta-depleted transplantation in children. TCRdb reanalysed the PCR reads using MiXCR and keeps one entry per CDR3 protein. The sample shows 210,000 or so distinct CDR3 sequences, roughly 10% of them seen only once. The input for sequencing was PBMCs, taken before TCRalphabeta/CD19-depleted stem cell transplant. The source is a child less than two years old with acute myeloid leukemia, due to receive a stem cell transplant. The CDR3 runs from the conserved cysteine through the conserved F or W. Each record gives: J gene, V gene, clone size, D gene, CDR3 protein, CDR3 DNA. D genes are given only for firm matches. A row's size may be missing; if present it is once, few, many or a size class.

>TRBJ2-2|TRBV2|many|TRBD2
CASSEMGLNTGELFF
TGTGCCAGCAGTGAGATGGGACTAAACACCGGGGAGCTGTTTTTT
>TRBJ2-3|TRBV29-1|many|-
CSVEVGPQSTDTQYF
TGCAGCGTTGAGGTCGGGCCCCAGAGCACAGATACGCAGTATTTT
>TRBJ2-5|TRBV6-1|many|TRBD2
CASRLAGTETQYF
TGTGCCAGCAGACTAGCGGGAACGGAGACCCAGTACTTC
>TRBJ2-1|TRBV5-1|many|TRBD2
CASSALAGVSHEQFF
TGCGCCAGCAGCGCGCTAGCGGGGGTCTCCCATGAGCAGTTCTTC
>TRBJ2-1|TRBV20-1|many|TRBD1
CSAGDSFYNEQFF
TGCAGTGCCGGGGACAGCTTCTACAATGAGCAGTTCTTC
>TRBJ2-3|TRBV12-3/TRBV12-4|few|-
CASTQSDTQYF
TGTGCCAGCACCCAATCGGATACGCAGTATTTT
>TRBJ2-7|TRBV5-1|-|-
CAGSLLSEQYF
TGCGCCGGCAGCTTGTTATCCGAGCAGTACTTC
>TRBJ2-7|TRBV7-6|few|-
CASSADSPYEQYF
TGTGCCAGCAGCGCTGACTCTCCCTACGAGCAGTACTTC
>TRBJ2-6|TRBV12-3/TRBV12-4|many|-
CASSQGGRGANVLTF
TGTGCCAGCAGCCAGGGGGGGCGTGGGGCCAACGTCCTGACTTTC
>TRBJ2-1|TRBV23-1|many|-
CASSQSKSGHEQFF
TGCGCCAGCAGTCAATCCAAGTCCGGGCATGAGCAGTTCTTC
>TRBJ2-7|TRBV5-1|few|TRBD1
CASSLGDRYYEQYF
TGCGCCAGCAGCTTGGGGGACAGGTACTACGAGCAGTACTTC
>TRBJ2-7|TRBV3-1|few|-
CASSTRGLQRVDSDEQYF
TGTGCCAGCTCCACCCGGGGCCTTCAGCGGGTCGATAGCGACGAGCAGTACTTC
>TRBJ1-1|TRBV7-6|many|TRBD1
CASSLGRGQEAFF
TGTGCCAGCAGCTTAGGGAGGGGACAGGAAGCTTTCTTT
>TRBJ1-5|TRBV4-1|many|-
CASSQDRQSRQPQHF
TGCGCCAGCAGCCAAGATCGGCAGTCTCGTCAGCCCCAGCATTTT
>TRBJ2-2|TRBV5-1|many|-
CASSRGRGGTGELFF
TGCGCCAGCAGCCGCGGGCGAGGGGGCACCGGGGAGCTGTTTTTT
>TRBJ1-1|TRBV20-1|many|-
CSADVGTAQAFF
TGCAGTGCCGACGTTGGAACAGCTCAAGCTTTCTTT
>TRBJ2-1|TRBV12-2|many|-
CASRLDLQEDSNYNEQFF
TGTGCAAGTCGCTTAGATCTCCAGGAGGATTCAAACTACAATGAGCAGTTCTTC
>TRBJ2-7|TRBV6-2/TRBV6-3|few|-
CASSYSTWGHGQYF
TGTGCCAGCAGTTACTCGACATGGGGCCATGGGCAGTACTTC
>TRBJ1-3|TRBV9|many|-
CASSATRLDTIYF
TGTGCCAGCAGCGCTACCCGGCTAGACACCATATATTTT
>TRBJ2-3|TRBV3-1|many|TRBD2
CASSPWTSGGTDTQYF
TGTGCCAGCAGTCCCTGGACTAGCGGGGGCACAGATACGCAGTATTTT